These 5 T cell receptor beta chains share one sample of origin, sequenced in a study of vaccination effects on CD4 cells after COVID-19. Profiling relied on immunoSEQ multiplex PCR, and the TCRdb table lists in-frame clones only, not all of them. The sample includes approximately 15,000 clones, nearly 80% of them seen just once. Pools of viral peptides were used by the ViraFEST assay to expand antigen-specific CD4+ T cells ahead of sequencing. Once cultured for approximately ten days, the cells underwent separation to obtain CD4+ T cells. SARS-CoV-2 infection was confirmed by PCR in the person between March and December 2020. Everyone in the study got two shots of either the BNT162b2 or mRNA-1273 vaccine. These TCRs' antigens remain unknown. The sequenced sample was CD4+ T cells from PBMCs cultured with HCoV-NL63 spike peptides, obtained after COVID-19 vaccination. These receptors originate from a human donor who had a prior SARS-CoV-2 infection.

This chain joins TRBV13 and TRBJ2-7; the D is unclear. The CDR3 runs to 15 residues. Looked up from germline, CDR1 is PRHDT and CDR2 is FYEKMQ (reference sequence). Trimming removed 5 bases at V and 2 bases at J, with 16 bases between. CDR3 sequence reads: CASSQERSPTYEQYF. The CDR3 region has the DNA TGTGCCAGCAGCCAGGAGCGTTCCCCTACCTACGAGCAGTACTTC.

In the case of this clone: At one end, the junction sequence differs from germline, possibly due to a read error. The chain carries TRBV7-7 and TRBJ2-5; 12 nucleotides match TRBD2. This CDR3 region has 18 residues. Germline CDR1 and CDR2: SSHAT and FNYEAQ (reference sequence). The CDR3 DNA sequence: TGTGCTAGCAGCTTAGACGGGGGACTAGCGGGCGCCCAAGAGACCCAGTACTTC. It yields the protein CASSLDGGLAGAQETQYF.

This clone has a single count. The rearrangement uses TRBV5-1 and TRBJ1-5; TRBD1 is a possible D gene (6 bases). V lost 1 base and J 1 base, leaving 9 bases between the germline ends. CDR1 and CDR2 from the germline V gene are SGHRS and YFSETQ. There are 15 residues in the CDR3. CDR3 protein: CASSLTGLSNQPQHF. In DNA, the CDR3 is TGCGCCAGCAGCTTGACAGGGTTGAGCAATCAGCCCCAGCATTTT.

This clone was detected only a few times. This chain connects TRBV27 to TRBJ1-3; D call uncertain. Deletions cut 2 bases from V and 1 base from J, with 6 bases between. Looked up from germline, CDR1 is MNHEY and CDR2 is SMNVEV (reference sequence). CDR3 size: 14 residues. CDR3 region: CASSLLGSGNTIYF. CDR3 sequence (DNA): TGTGCCAGCAGTTTACTAGGTTCTGGAAACACCATATATTTT.

The rearrangement joins TRBV16 to TRBJ2-3, with TRBD2 matching over 10 bases. V lost 1 base, J lost 0 bases, and 1 base stayed unmatched. Per germline, CDR1 KGHSY and CDR2 FQNENV. The CDR3 has 16 residues. This CDR3 reads CASSQLLAGSTDTQYF. For the CDR3, the DNA is TGTGCCAGCAGCCAATTACTAGCGGGGAGCACAGATACGCAGTATTTT.